The next 6 T cell receptor beta chains were all read from a single sample in a study of T cells expressing NK-cell markers. TCRdb re-called the 5' RACE reads; every CDR3 protein appears as one record, without DNA. The listing contains a few hundred thousand distinct CDR3 sequences. Input material: blood T cells: a sorted CD56 or NKG2C T cell subset, CD4+ or CD8+ T cells, or bulk PBMC T cells (not recorded which). These receptors were taken from a man aged 18 to 70 in good health.

V is TRBV5-1 and J is TRBJ2-1; the D gene TCRdb calls, TRBD1, cannot be checked with no DNA. Germline assignment: CDR1 SGHRS and CDR2 YFSETQ. There are 17 residues in the CDR3. The CDR3 protein is CASSLQGLQGRNNEQFF.

The V call is TRBV10-3, the J call TRBJ2-4. The CDR3 sequence is 14 residues long. Germline lookup yields CDR1 ENHRY and CDR2 SYGVKD. The CDR3 sequence is CAISERGVENIQYF.

V and J are TRBV12-3 or TRBV12-4 and TRBJ1-1; TCRdb picks TRBD1, but there is no DNA to check that call. The CDR3 covers 15 residues. The CDR3 spells CASRATGPWNTEAFF.

The gene calls are TRBV5-1 and TRBJ2-1; there is no DNA to check the TCRdb D call of TRBD2. CDR1 and CDR2 (germline): SGHRS, YFSETQ. This CDR3 region has 16 residues. The CDR3 protein is CASSLEGRGAYNEQFF. The full variable domain, rest sourced from reference TRBV5-1 and TRBJ2-1, is KAGVTQTPRYLIKTRGQQVTLSCSPISGHRSVSWYQQTPGQGLQFLFEYFSETQRNKGNFPGRFSGRQFSNSRSEMNVSTLELGDSALYLCASSLEGRGAYNEQFFGPGTRLTVL.

This chain joins TRBV7-9 and TRBJ2-3. The CDR3 covers 15 residues. The V gene's germline CDR1 is SEHNR and CDR2 FQNEAQ (reference sequence). The CDR3 sequence: CASSSESIYTDTQYF.

V is TRBV5-5 and J is TRBJ2-3; the D gene TCRdb calls, TRBD1, cannot be checked with no DNA. CDR3 length: 16 residues. Per the germline V gene, CDR1 is SGHKS and CDR2 is YYEKEE (reference sequence). CDR3 amino acids: CASSSYGRGVTDTQYF.